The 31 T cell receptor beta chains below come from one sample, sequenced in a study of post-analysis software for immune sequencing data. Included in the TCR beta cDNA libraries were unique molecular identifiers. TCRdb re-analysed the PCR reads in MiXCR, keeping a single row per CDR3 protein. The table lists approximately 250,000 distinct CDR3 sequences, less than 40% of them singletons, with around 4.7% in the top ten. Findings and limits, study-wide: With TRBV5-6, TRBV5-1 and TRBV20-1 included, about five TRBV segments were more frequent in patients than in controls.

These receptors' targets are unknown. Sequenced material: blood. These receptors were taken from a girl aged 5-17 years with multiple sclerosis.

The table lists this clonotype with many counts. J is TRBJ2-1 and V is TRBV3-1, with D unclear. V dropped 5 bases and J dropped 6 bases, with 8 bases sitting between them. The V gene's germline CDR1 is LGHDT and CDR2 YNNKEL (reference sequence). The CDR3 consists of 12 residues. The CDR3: CASSTTGNEQFF. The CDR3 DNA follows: TGTGCCAGCAGCACGACTGGCAATGAGCAGTTCTTC.

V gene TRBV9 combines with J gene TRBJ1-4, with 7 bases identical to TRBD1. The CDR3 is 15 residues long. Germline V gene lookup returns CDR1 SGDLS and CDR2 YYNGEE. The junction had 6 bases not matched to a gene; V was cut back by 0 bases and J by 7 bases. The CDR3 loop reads CASSVGGTDGEKLFF. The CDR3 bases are TGTGCCAGCAGCGTAGGAGGGACAGATGGTGAAAAACTGTTTTTT.

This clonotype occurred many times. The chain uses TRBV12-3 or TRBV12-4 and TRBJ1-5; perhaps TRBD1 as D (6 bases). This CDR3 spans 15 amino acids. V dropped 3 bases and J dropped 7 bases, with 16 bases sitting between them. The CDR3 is CASSFHREGGQPQHF. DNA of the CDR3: TGTGCCAGCAGTTTCCACAGGGAGGGCGGACAGCCCCAGCATTTT.

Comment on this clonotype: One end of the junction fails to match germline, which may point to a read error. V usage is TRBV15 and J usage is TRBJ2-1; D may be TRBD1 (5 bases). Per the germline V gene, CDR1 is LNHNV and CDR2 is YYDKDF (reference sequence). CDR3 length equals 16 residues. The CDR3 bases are TGTGCCACCGGCAGAGGCAGGGCGCACGCACAAGAGACCCAGTTCTTC. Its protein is CATGRGRAHAQETQFF.

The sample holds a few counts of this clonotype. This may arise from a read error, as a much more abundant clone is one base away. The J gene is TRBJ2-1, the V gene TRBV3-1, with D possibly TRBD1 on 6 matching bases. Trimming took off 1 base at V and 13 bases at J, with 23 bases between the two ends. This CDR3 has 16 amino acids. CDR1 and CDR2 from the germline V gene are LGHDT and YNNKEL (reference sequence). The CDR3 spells CASSQVGSGGAETQFF. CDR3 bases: TGTGCCAGCAGCCAAGTCGGGTCTGGGGGCGCCGAGACCCAGTTCTTC.

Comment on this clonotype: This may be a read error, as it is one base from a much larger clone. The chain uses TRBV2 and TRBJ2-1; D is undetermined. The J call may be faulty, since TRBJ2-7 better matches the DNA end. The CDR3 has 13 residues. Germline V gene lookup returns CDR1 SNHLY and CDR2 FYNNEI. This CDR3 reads CASGVATYNEQYF. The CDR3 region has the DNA TGTGCCAGCGGGGTAGCCACCTACAATGAGCAGTACTTC.

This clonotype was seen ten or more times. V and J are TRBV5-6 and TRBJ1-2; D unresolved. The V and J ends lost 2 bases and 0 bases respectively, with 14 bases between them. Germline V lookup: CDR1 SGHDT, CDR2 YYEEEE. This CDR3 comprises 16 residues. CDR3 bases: TGTGCCAGCAGCTTCCAACGTGCCAGCACTAACTATGGCTACACCTTC. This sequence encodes CASSFQRASTNYGYTF.

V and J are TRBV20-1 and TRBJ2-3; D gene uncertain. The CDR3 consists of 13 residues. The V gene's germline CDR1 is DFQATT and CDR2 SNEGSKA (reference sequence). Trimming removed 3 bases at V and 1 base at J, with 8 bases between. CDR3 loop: CSARGFGTDTQYF. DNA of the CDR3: TGCAGTGCTAGGGGGTTCGGCACAGATACGCAGTATTTT.

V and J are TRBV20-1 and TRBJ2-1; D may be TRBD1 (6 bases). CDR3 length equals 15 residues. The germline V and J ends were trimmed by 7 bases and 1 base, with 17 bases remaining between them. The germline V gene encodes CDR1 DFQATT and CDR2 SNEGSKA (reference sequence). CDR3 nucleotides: TGCAGTGTCAGTAGGCAGGGGACATCCTACAATGAGCAGTTCTTC. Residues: CSVSRQGTSYNEQFF.

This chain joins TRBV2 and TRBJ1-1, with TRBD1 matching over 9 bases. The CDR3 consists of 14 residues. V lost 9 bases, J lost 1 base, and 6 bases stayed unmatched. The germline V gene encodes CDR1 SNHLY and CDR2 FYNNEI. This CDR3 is CASLRGQGNTEAFF. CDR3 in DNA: TGTGCCAGTTTAAGGGGACAGGGGAACACTGAAGCTTTCTTT.

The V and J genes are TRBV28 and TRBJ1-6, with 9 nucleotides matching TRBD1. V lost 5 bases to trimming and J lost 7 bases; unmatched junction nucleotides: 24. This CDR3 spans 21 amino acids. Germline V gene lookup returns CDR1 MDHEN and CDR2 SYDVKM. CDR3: CASSVVGRGTGRVRRNSPLHF. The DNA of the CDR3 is TGTGCCAGCAGTGTCGTTGGACGCGGGACAGGGAGAGTTAGGAGGAATTCACCCCTCCACTTT.

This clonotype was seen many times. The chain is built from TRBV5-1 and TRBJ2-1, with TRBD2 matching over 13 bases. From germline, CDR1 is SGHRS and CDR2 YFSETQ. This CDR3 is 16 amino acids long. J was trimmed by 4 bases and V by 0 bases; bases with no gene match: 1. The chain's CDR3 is CASSLAGLAGYNEQFF. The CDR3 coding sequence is TGCGCCAGCAGCTTGGCGGGACTAGCGGGATACAATGAGCAGTTCTTC.

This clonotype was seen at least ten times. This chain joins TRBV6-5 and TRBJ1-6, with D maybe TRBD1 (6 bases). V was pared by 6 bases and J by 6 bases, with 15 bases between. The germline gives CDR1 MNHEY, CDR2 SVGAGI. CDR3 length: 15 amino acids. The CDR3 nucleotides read TGTGCCAGCAGCGGGGGGGCGGATGGTAATTCACCCCTCCACTTT. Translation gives CASSGGADGNSPLHF.

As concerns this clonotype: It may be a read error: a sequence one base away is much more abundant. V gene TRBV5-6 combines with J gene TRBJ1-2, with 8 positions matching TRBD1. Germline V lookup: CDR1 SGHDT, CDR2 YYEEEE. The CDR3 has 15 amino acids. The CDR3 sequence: CAGSWTGTGPYGYTF. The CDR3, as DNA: TGTGCCGGCAGCTGGACGGGGACAGGTCCCTATGGCTACACCTTC.

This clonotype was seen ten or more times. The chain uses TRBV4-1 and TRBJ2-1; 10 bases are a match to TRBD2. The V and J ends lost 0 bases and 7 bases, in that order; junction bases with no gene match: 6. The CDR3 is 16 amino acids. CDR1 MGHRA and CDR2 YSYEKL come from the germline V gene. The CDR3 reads CASSQDGAGGVNEQFF. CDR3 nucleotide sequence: TGCGCCAGCAGCCAAGATGGAGCGGGAGGGGTAAATGAGCAGTTCTTC.

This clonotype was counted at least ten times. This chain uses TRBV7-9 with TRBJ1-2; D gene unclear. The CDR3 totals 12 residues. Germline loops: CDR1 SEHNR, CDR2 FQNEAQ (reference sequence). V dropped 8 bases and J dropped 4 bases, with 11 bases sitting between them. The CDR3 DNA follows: TGTGCCAGCTCCCCGGTCGGCTATGGCTACACCTTC. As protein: CASSPVGYGYTF.

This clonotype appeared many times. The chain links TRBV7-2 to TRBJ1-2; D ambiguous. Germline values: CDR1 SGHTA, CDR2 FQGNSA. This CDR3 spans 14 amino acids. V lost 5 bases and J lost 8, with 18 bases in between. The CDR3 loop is CASSPSGAFPGYTF. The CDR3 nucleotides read TGTGCCAGCAGCCCATCTGGAGCCTTCCCCGGCTACACCTTC.

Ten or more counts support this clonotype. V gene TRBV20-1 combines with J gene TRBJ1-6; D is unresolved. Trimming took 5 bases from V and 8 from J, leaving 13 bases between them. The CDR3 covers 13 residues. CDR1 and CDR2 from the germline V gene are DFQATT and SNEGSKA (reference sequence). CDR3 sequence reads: CSAQAHPDSPLHF. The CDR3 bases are TGCAGTGCTCAGGCACATCCAGATTCACCCCTCCACTTT.

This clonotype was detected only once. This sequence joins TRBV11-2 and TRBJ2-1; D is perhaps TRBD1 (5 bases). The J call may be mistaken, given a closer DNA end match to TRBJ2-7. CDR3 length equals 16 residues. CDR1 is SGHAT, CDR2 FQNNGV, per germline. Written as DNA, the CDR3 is TGTGCCAGCAGCTGGCCCGCAACCCACTGGGGCAATGAGCAGTACTTC. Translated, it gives CASSWPATHWGNEQYF.

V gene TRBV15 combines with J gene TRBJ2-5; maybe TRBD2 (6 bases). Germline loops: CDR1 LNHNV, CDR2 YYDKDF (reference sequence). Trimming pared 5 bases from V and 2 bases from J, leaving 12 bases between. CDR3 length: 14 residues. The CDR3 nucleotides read TGTGCCACCAGCGAGGGAGGCCTTCAAGAGACCCAGTACTTC. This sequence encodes CATSEGGLQETQYF. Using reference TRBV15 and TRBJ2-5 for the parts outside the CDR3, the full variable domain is DAMVIQNPRYQVTQFGKPVTLSCSQTLNHNVMYWYQQKSSQAPKLLFHYYDKDFNNEADTPDNFQSRRPNTSFCFLDIRSPGLGDTAMYLCATSEGGLQETQYFGPGTRLLVL.

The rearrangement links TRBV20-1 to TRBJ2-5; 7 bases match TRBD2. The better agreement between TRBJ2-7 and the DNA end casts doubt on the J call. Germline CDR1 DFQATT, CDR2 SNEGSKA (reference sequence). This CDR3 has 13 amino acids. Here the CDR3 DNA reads TGCAGTGCTAGCGGGAGGTCCTCCTACGAGCAGTACTTC. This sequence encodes CSASGRSSYEQYF.

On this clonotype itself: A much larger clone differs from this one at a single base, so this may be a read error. In DNA, the CDR3 is TGTGCCGGCAGCTTACTGGAGCGGGGGGGCACAGATACGCAGTATTTT. Translating gives CAGSLLERGGTDTQYF. This chain joins TRBV7-2 and TRBJ2-3, with TRBD2 matching 9 bases. The CDR3 consists of 16 residues. Germline V gene sequence: CDR1 SGHTA, CDR2 FQGNSA.

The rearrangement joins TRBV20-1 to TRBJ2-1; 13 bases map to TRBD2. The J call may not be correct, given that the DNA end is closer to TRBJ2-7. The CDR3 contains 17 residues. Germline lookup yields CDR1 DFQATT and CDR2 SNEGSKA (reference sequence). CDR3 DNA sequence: TGCAGTGCTAGTCTAATATCCGGGACTAGCGGGATTTCTGGGCAGTACTTC. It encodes CSASLISGTSGISGQYF.

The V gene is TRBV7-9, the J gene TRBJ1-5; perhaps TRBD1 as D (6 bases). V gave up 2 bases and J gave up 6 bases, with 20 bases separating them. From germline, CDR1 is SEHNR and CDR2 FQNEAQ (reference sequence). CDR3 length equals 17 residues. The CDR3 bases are TGTGCCAGCAGCTTATGGGCGGGGGGGGCTGTGGGTCAGCCCCAGCATTTT. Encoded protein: CASSLWAGGAVGQPQHF. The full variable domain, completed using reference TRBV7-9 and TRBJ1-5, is DTGVSQNPRHKITKRGQNVTFRCDPISEHNRLYWYRQTLGQGPEFLTYFQNEAQLEKSRLLSDRFSAERPKGSFSTLEIQRTEQGDSAMYLCASSLWAGGAVGQPQHFGDGTRLSIL.

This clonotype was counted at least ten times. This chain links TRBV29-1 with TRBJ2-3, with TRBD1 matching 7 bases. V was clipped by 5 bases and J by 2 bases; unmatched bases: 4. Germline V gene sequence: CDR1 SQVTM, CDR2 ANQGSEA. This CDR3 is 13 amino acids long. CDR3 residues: CSVQGVLTDTQYF. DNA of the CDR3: TGCAGCGTTCAGGGGGTCCTCACAGATACGCAGTATTTT.

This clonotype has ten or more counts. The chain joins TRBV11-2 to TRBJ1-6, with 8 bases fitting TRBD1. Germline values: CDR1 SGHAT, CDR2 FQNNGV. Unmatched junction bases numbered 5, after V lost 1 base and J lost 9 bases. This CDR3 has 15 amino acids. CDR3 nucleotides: TGTGCCAGCAGCTTAGGCGACAGGGGACTTTCACCCCTCCACTTT. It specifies CASSLGDRGLSPLHF.

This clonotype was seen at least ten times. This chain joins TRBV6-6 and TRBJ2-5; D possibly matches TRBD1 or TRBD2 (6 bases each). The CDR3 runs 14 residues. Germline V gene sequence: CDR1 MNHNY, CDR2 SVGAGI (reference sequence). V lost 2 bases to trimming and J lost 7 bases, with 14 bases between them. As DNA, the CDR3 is TGTGCCAGCAGTTACGGGGGGCCTATGGGGACCCAGTACTTC. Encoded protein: CASSYGGPMGTQYF.

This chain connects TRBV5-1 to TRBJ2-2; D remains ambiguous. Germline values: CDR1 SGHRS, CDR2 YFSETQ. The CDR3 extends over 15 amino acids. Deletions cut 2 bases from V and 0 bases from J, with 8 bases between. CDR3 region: CASSLRQTNTGELFF. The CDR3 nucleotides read TGCGCCAGCAGCTTAAGGCAGACGAACACCGGGGAGCTGTTTTTT.

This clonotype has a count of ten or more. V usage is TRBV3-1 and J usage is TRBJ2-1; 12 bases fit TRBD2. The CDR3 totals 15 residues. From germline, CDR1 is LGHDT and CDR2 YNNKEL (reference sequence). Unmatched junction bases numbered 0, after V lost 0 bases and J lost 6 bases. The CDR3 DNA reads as TGTGCCAGCAGCCAAGAACTAGCGGGGGGCAATGAGCAGTTCTTC. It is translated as CASSQELAGGNEQFF.

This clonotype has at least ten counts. The CDR3 sequence: CASSGGPVPTEAFF. The CDR3 DNA follows: TGTGCCAGCAGCGGAGGCCCCGTCCCGACTGAAGCTTTCTTT. The genes are TRBV9 and TRBJ1-1; D ambiguous. The CDR3 totals 14 residues. Germline CDR1 reads SGDLS; CDR2 reads YYNGEE. V was pared by 3 bases and J by 5 bases, with 14 bases between.

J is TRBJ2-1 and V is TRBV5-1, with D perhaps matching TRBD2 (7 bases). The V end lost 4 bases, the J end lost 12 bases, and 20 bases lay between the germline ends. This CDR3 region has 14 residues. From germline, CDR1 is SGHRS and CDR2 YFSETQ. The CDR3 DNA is TGCGCCAGCAGCCCGGAGGGGGGGGCTTACGGGCAGTTCTTC. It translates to CASSPEGGAYGQFF.